This T cell receptor (beta chain) stems from a study of human T cells and chemical hapten exposure. As for the study in general: Variability of per-sample TCR yields stemmed mainly from small differences in pooled library volume.

Time point defined: healthy volunteer bleed at 6 weeks. Total RNA extraction was carried out from unfractionated whole blood. This clonotype was detected many times. What it binds is unknown. Separate cDNA molecules received unique molecular identifiers, which the library attached to them. As originally analysed: Sequenced samples showed a median of around 91,000 TCRs each, with counts running from around 20,000 to 690,000. TCRdb independently ran MiXCR on the RACE reads; one entry per CDR3 protein. These V and J calls originate from TCRdb's pipeline instead of the authors' own analysis. The table includes over 35,000 distinct CDR3 sequences, about 3.5% detected once. Study-wide results and caveats: Sensitizing to DPC left TCRs with a frequency above 1 in 1000 unaltered.

This receptor was identified in a human donor in good health. Some clones in this sample may be carry-over from other donors' samples. The sample consisted of whole blood.

The DNA of the CDR3 is TGTGCCAGCAGATTCGGACAGGGTGGCAACTATGGCTACACCTTC. It yields the protein CASRFGQGGNYGYTF. The rearrangement links TRBV12-3 or TRBV12-4 to TRBJ1-2; the match to TRBD1 covers 8 bases. V dropped 6 bases and J dropped 2; count of bases not matched to a gene: 8. The length of the CDR3 is 15 residues.